This is a list of T cell receptor beta chains from one sample in a study of CD8 T cells in Susac syndrome. MiXCR, applied by TCRdb to the immunoSEQ multiplex PCR reads, yields one record per CDR3 protein. The table lists about 300,000 distinct CDR3 sequences, under 95% of them singletons, with approximately 0.065% in the top ten. Sequencing was carried out using CD4+ T cells from PBMCs. The receptors here all came from a human donor with multiple sclerosis. Each CDR3 is given with its conserved first and last residue. D genes are given only for firm matches. Only some rows state a clone size, as once, few, many or a class for expanded clones.

J,size,D,V,length,CDR3,DNA
TRBJ1-2,.,.,TRBV5-4,13,CASSSQLGGGYTF,TGTGCCAGCAGCTCCCAACTGGGGGGGGGCTACACCTTC
TRBJ1-5,.,.,TRBV12-3/TRBV12-4,15,CASKSGPRGNQPQHF,TGTGCCAGCAAGTCGGGACCAAGGGGCAATCAGCCCCAGCATTTT
TRBJ2-3,few,.,TRBV6-6,11,CASSMSDTQYF,TGTGCCAGCAGTATGTCAGATACGCAGTATTTT
TRBJ1-5,.,.,TRBV18,14,CASSPTGFNQPQHF,TGTGCCAGCTCGCCCACAGGCTTCAATCAGCCCCAGCATTTT
TRBJ2-5,.,TRBD2,TRBV30,13,CAWTPAGVETQYF,TGTGCCTGGACCCCAGCGGGGGTAGAGACCCAGTACTTC
TRBJ1-5,once,.,TRBV10-3,17,CAISGREGGNSNQPQHF,TGTGCCATCAGTGGCCGGGAAGGAGGGAATAGCAATCAGCCCCAGCATTTT
TRBJ2-7,once,.,TRBV19,15,CASSIGLAYSYEQYF,TGTGCCAGTAGTATTGGCCTAGCGTACTCCTACGAGCAGTACTTC
TRBJ2-7,.,.,TRBV6-5,15,CASSYRQVNSYEQYF,TGTGCCAGCAGTTACCGGCAGGTCAATTCCTACGAGCAGTACTTC
TRBJ1-2,.,.,TRBV7-2,14,CASSLVPANYGYTF,TGTGCCAGCAGCTTGGTTCCAGCTAACTATGGCTACACCTTC
TRBJ2-1,.,.,TRBV2,15,CASRPSDDVFNEQFF,TGTGCCAGCAGACCTAGCGACGACGTATTCAATGAGCAGTTCTTC